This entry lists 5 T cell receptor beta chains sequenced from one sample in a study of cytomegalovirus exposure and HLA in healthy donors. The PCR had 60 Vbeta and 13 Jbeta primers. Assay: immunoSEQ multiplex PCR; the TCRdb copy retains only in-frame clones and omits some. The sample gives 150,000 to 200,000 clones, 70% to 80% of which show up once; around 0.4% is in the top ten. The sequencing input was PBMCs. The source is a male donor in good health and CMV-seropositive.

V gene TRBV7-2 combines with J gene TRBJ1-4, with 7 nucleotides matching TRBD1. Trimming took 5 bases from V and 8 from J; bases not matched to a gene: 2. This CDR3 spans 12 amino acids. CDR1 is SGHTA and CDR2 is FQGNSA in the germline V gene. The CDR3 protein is CASSNRGEKLFF. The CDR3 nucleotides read TGTGCCAGCAGCAACAGGGGAGAAAAACTGTTTTTT.

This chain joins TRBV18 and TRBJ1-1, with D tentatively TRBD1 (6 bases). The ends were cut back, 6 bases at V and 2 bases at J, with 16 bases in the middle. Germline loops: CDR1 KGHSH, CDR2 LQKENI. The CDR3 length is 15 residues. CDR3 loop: CASSDQGLINTEAFF. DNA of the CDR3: TGTGCCAGCTCCGATCAGGGGCTGATAAACACTGAAGCTTTCTTT.

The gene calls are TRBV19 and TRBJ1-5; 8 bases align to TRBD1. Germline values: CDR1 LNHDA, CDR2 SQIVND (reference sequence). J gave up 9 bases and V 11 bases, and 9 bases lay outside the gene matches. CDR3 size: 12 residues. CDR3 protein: CAASTGETPQHF. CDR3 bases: TGTGCCGCCTCGACAGGGGAGACGCCCCAGCATTTT.

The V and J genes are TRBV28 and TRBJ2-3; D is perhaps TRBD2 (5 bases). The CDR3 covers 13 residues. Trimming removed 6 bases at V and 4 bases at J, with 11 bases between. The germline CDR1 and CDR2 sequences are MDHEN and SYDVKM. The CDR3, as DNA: TGTGCCAGCAGAACACTAGTCCCAGATACGCAGTATTTT. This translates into CASRTLVPDTQYF.

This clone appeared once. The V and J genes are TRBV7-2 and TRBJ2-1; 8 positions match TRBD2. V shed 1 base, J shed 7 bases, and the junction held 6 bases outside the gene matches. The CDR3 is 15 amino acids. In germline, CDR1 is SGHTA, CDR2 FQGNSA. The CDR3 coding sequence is TGTGCCAGCAGCTTAGAGCGGGGCGGGGGGAATGAGCAGTTCTTC. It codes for CASSLERGGGNEQFF.